This T cell receptor beta chain was captured in a study of blood T cells in healthy people across ages (dated by TCRdb to 2015 to 2017). In terms of the full investigation: In model experiments, roughly one uniquely barcoded TCR beta cDNA molecule per two T cells was captured by template switching. Using deep sequencing normalized with unique cDNA molecular identifiers, the study measured how TCR beta repertoire diversity changes with age. To avoid experimental bias, donors of different ages were spread randomly across the sequencing lanes. Two additional independent replicas of 1 million unique cDNA reads from the same blood draw were analyzed for two donors (one aged 18 to 30 and one aged 80 or older). The donors were split into four age groups: young (average about 16 years), middle-aged (over 35), aged (more than 60) and long-lived (about 74).

This clonotype came up many times. Its antigen is still unknown. Per-base qualities were not stored, and no clone one base away is much larger. The CDR3 numbers 16 residues from cysteine through phenylalanine. Only the CDR3 DNA stays, 48 bases, in frame from base 1. The junction shows trimming of 0 bases on V and 0 bases on J, plus 11 bases between the germline ends. Reading the germline V gene (reference sequence) gives CDR1 LGHDT and CDR2 YNNKEL. The donors were roughly 40 Caucasian individuals from Russia, aged roughly 6 to 100 years, who were systemically healthy. Around 10 milliliters of peripheral blood were collected from each donor into EDTA-treated Vacutainer tubes. Ficoll-Paque density-gradient centrifugation was used to isolate PBMCs, with at least 7 million obtained per sample. Total RNA, at least 6 micrograms per sample, was extracted from PBMCs with Trizol reagent. The percentages of naive CD45RAhigh/CD27high T cells were determined by flow cytometry on a PBMC aliquot from every donor.

Receptor amplification or capture employed 5' RACE. For sequencing, an Illumina HiSeq 2500 was employed. The second PCR ran for roughly 6 to 11 cycles and used a J-beta primer mix along with a sample-barcoded 5' primer. Each TCR beta cDNA molecule received a unique molecular identifier from a template-switch 5' adaptor carrying 12 random nucleotides. At least 3 million CDR3-containing paired-end reads were obtained from each sample. All of the RNA was converted into first-strand cDNA using the Mint cDNA synthesis kit, with a TRBC-specific oligonucleotide serving as the primer. All cDNA was treated with uracil-DNA glycosylase and then went through a first 18-cycle PCR with the universal primers M1SS and BC2_uni_R. Per the source publication's procedure: Each sample was normalized by randomly selecting 1 million high-quality reads, each carrying a distinct molecular identifier. Instead of being binned into consensus sequences, reads with shared molecular identifiers were discarded. MiTCR, with a Q25 quality threshold and the strictest error-elimination algorithm, was used for CDR3 identification, clonotype clustering and error correction. A nonparametric unseen species model using Euler transformation provided a lower-bound estimate of total TCR beta diversity. Starting from the raw public reads, TCRdb applied fastp trimming at Q25, assembled clones with MiXCR and retained in-frame beta chains. Each record represents a unique CDR3 protein, reported with the most common genes and DNA among its rows. The V and J calls shown here were made by TCRdb, not taken from the authors' results. The sample table lists almost 300,000 distinct CDR3 sequences, roughly 26% of them with a count of one. Over 25% of the sample is in the top ten clones.

Study-wide conclusions, independent of this receptor: As age increased, observed TCR beta diversity per million T cells dropped in a roughly linear way, and a significant reduction was already evident by age 40. Because donor CMV infection status was unknown, age-related changes in expanded clonotypes were potentially confounded. Compared with the aged group, more naive CD4+ T cells, fewer expanded clones and increased TCR diversity were shown by the long-lived group, suggesting age selection. Bulk unsorted PBMC profiling prevented conclusive comparison of naive and antigen-experienced compartments. Estimates of total diversity from one million sequenced T cells were regarded as lower bounds and underestimates. There was a strong correlation between observed TCR beta diversity and the percentage of naive T cells measured by flow cytometry.

This clonotype was sampled from a woman in her seventies in good health. The rearranged chain carries TRBV3-1 and TRBJ2-5, with TRBD2 tentatively as D gene (5 bases match). Sequencing used blood. The CDR3 protein sequence reads: CASSQELFGNQETQYF. The bases are TGTGCCAGCAGCCAAGAATTATTCGGGAACCAAGAGACCCAGTACTTC.